The T cell receptor (beta chain) described here comes from a study of shared clonotypes between healthy human individuals. Study-wide points: Against clonotypes common to all four donors, non-shared ones had lower generation probabilities.

The CDR3 covers 13 residues. Deletions cut 2 bases from V and 5 bases from J, with 9 bases between. Germline V CDR1 and CDR2: SGHTA, FQGTGA. This table comes from immunoSEQ multiplex PCR, and its TCRdb copy is limited to in-frame clones, with some not included. The sample has around 240,000 clones, over 50% seen once. Concerning this clone itself: As yet, its antigen is unknown.

The sequenced sample consisted of memory CD4+ T cells sorted from blood. As for subset: CD45RA-negative fraction. The TCR comes from a man in his thirties or forties in good health. The gene calls are TRBV7-3 and TRBJ2-5, with D possibly matching TRBD2 (5 bases). The CDR3 region is CASSLYASETQYF. CDR3 DNA: TGTGCCAGCAGCTTATACGCTAGCGAGACCCAGTACTTC.